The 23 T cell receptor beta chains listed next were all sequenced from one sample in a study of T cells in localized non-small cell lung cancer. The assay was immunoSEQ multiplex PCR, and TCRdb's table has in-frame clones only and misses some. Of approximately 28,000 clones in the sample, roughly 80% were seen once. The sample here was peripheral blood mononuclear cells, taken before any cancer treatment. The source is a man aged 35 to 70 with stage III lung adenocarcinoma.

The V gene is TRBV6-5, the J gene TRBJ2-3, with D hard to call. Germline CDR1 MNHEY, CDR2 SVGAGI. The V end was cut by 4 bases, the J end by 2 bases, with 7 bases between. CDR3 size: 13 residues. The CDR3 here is CASSFRATDTQYF. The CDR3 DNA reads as TGTGCCAGCAGTTTCAGAGCCACAGATACGCAGTATTTT.

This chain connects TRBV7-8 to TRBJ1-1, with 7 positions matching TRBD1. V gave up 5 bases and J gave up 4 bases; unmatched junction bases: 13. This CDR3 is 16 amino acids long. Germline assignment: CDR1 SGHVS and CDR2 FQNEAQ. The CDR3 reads CASSQRTGKGTTEAFF. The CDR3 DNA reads TGTGCCAGCAGCCAACGGACAGGTAAAGGAACCACTGAAGCTTTCTTT.

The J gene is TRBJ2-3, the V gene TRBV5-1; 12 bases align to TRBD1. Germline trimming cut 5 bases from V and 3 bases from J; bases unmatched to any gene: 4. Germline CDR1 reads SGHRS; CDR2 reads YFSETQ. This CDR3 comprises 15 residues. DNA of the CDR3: TGCGCCAGCAGACCGGGACAGGGGGCAACAGATACGCAGTATTTT. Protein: CASRPGQGATDTQYF.

CDR3 sequence: CASSLAGTRPPDEQYF. The CDR3 DNA follows: TGTGCCAGCAGCTTAGCTGGGACCCGACCCCCGGACGAGCAGTACTTC. The chain is built from TRBV11-2 and TRBJ2-7; D possibly matches TRBD1 or TRBD2 (5 bases each). V gave up 1 base and J gave up 5 bases, with 18 bases separating them. The CDR3 is made up of 16 amino acids. Germline CDR1 is SGHAT and CDR2 is FQNNGV. Full variable domain (outside the CDR3, taken from reference TRBV11-2 and TRBJ2-7): EAGVAQSPRYKIIEKRQSVAFWCNPISGHATLYWYQQILGQGPKLLIQFQNNGVVDDSQLPKDRFSAERLKGVDSTLKIQPAKLEDSAVYLCASSLAGTRPPDEQYFGPGTRLTVT.

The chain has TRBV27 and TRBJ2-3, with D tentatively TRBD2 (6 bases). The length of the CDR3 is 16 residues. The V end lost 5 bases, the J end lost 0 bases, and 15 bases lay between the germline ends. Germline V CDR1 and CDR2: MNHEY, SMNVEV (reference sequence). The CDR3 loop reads CASSPKDYTSTDTQYF. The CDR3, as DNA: TGTGCCAGCAGTCCGAAGGACTATACCAGCACAGATACGCAGTATTTT.

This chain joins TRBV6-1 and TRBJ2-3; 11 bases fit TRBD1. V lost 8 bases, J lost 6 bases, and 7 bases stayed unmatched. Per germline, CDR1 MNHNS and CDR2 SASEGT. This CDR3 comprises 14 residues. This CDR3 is CASGWTGGADTQYF. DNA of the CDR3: TGTGCCAGCGGTTGGACAGGGGGCGCGGATACGCAGTATTTT.

DNA for the CDR3: TGTGCCAGCAGCTCCGGGACGGAACTCTACGAGCAGTACTTC. Its translation: CASSSGTELYEQYF. The rearrangement joins TRBV11-1 to TRBJ2-7; D is possibly TRBD1 or TRBD2 (5 bases each). This CDR3 comprises 14 residues. Per germline, CDR1 SGHAT and CDR2 FQDESV (reference sequence). Trimming removed 4 bases at V and 3 bases at J, with 13 bases between.

CDR3 region: CASSQDFVTSGANEQFF. CDR3 bases: TGTGCCAGCAGCCAAGACTTCGTGACTAGCGGGGCTAATGAGCAGTTCTTC. The chain is built from TRBV4-2 and TRBJ2-1; the match to TRBD2 covers 11 bases. J gave up 7 bases and V 0 bases, and 8 bases lay outside the gene matches. This CDR3 spans 17 amino acids. Germline loops: CDR1 LGHNA, CDR2 YNFKEQ.

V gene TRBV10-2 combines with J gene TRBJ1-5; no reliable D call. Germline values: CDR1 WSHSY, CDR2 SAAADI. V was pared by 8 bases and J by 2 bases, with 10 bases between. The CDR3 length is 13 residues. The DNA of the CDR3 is TGCGCCAGCTTGTCGGGAGGCAATCAGCCCCAGCATTTT. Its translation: CASLSGGNQPQHF.

The CDR3 here is CASSEGSLVAFF. The CDR3 DNA sequence: TGTGCCAGCAGTGAAGGGAGCTTGGTAGCTTTCTTT. The V gene is TRBV6-1, the J gene TRBJ1-1; no firm D call. The V end was cut by 1 base, the J end by 10 bases, with 10 bases between. This CDR3 contains 12 residues. The germline V gene has CDR1 MNHNS and CDR2 SASEGT.

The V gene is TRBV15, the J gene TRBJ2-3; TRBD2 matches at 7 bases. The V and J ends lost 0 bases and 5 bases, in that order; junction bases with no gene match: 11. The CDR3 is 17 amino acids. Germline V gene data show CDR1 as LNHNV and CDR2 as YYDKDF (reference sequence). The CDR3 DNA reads TGTGCCACCAGCAGAGATCTCTGGGCGGGAGCGGGAGATACGCAGTATTTT. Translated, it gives CATSRDLWAGAGDTQYF.

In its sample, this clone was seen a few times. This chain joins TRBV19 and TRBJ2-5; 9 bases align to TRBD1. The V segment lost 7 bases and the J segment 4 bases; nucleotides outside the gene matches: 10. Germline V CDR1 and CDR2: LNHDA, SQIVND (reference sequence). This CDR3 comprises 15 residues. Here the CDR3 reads CASTRGTGKGETQYF. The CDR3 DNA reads TGTGCCAGTACCCGCGGGACAGGGAAGGGAGAGACCCAGTACTTC.

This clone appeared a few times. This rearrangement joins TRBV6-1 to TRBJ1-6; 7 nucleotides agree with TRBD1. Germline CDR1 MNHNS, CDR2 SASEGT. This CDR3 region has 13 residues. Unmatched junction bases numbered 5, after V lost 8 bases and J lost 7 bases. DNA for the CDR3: TGTGCCAGCGGAGACAGGGAAAATTCACCCCTCCACTTT. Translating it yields CASGDRENSPLHF.

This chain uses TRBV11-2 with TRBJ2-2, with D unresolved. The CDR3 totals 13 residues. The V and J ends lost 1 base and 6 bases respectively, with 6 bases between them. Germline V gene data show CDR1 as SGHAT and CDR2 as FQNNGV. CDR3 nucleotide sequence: TGTGCCAGCAGCTTAGTCTTACCCGGGGAGCTGTTTTTT. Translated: CASSLVLPGELFF.

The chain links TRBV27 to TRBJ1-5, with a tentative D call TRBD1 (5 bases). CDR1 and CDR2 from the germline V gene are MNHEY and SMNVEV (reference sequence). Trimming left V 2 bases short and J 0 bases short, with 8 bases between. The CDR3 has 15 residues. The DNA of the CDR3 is TGTGCCAGCAGTTTACGGGGGTATAGCAATCAGCCCCAGCATTTT. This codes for CASSLRGYSNQPQHF.

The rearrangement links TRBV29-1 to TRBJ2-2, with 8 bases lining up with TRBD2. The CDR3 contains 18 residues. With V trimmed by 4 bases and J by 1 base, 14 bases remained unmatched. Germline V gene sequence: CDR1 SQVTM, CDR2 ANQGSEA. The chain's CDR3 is CSVVGFLTSGENTGELFF. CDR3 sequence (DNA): TGCAGCGTTGTCGGGTTTTTAACTAGCGGAGAGAACACCGGGGAGCTGTTTTTT.

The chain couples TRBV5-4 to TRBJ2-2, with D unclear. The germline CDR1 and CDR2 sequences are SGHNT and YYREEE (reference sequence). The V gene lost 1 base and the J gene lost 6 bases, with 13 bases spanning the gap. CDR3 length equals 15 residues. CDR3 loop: CASSLKGDGAGELFF. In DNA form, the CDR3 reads TGTGCCAGCAGCTTGAAGGGTGATGGGGCCGGGGAGCTGTTTTTT.

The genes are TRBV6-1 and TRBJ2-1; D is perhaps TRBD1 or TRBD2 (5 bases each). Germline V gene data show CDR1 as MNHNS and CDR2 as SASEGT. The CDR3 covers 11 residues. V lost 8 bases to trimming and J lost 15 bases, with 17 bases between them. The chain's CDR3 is CASREGPQRFF. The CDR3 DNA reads TGTGCCAGCCGAGAGGGGCCGCAACGGTTCTTC.

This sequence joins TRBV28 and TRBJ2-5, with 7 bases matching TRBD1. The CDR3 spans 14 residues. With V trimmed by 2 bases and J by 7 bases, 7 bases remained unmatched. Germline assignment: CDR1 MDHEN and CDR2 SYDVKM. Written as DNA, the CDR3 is TGTGCCAGCAGTTTACCCCGGGACAGCAGGACCCAGTACTTC. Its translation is CASSLPRDSRTQYF.

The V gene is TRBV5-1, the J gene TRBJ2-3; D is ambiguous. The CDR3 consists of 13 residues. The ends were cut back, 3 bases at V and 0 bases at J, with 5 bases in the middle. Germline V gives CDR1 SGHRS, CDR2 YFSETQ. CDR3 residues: CASSSGSTDTQYF. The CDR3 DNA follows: TGCGCCAGCAGCTCCGGCAGCACAGATACGCAGTATTTT.

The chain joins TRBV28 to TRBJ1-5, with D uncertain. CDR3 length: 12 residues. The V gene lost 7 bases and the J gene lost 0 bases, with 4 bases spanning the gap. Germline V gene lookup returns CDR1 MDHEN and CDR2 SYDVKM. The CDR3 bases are TGTGCCAGCACAGTTAGCAATCAGCCCCAGCATTTT. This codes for CASTVSNQPQHF.

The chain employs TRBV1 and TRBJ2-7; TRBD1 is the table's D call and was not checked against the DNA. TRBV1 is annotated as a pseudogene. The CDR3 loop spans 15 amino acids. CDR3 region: CTSSLRGRGRYEQYV. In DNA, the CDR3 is TGCACCAGCAGCCTACGGGGTAGGGGGCGATACGAGCAGTACGTC.

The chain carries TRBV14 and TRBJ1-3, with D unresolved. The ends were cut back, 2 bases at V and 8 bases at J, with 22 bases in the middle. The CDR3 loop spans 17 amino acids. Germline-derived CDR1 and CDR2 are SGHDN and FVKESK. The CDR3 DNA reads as TGTGCCAGCAGCCAATTCGGGTTCCTTACGTTCGGTGACACCATATATTTT. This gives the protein CASSQFGFLTFGDTIYF. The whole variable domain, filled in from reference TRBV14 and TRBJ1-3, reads EAGVTQFPSHSVIEKGQTVTLRCDPISGHDNLYWYRRVMGKEIKFLLHFVKESKQDESGMPNNRFLAERTGGTYSTLKVQPAELEDSGVYFCASSQFGFLTFGDTIYFGEGSWLTVV.